The sequence of this T cell receptor (beta chain) was determined in a study of shared clonotypes between healthy human individuals. Looked up from germline, CDR1 is MNHEY and CDR2 is SVGAGI. The CDR3 runs 15 residues. The V end was cut by 6 bases, the J end by 0 bases, with 12 bases between. Notes on the study in general: Blood alone was sampled, and tissue repertoires likely differ.

This clone has a handful of counts. Its antigen is still unknown. TCRdb keeps only in-frame clones here, not all; method: immunoSEQ multiplex PCR. The table has about 700,000 clones, approximately 79% seen once; the top ten hold under 2%. The sample taken for sequencing was memory CD4+ T cells sorted from blood. Subset: CD45RA-negative fraction. The rearrangement uses TRBV6-5 and TRBJ1-3, with unresolved D. The sequence derives from a woman in her thirties in good health. CDR3 nucleotide sequence: TGTGCCAGCAGCTACGACGGCTTCTCTGGAAACACCATATATTTT. Translated: CASSYDGFSGNTIYF.